This TCR beta chain is from a study of T cell changes during pregnancy in multiple sclerosis. This CDR3 has 14 residues. Trimming took 7 bases from V and 4 from J; bases not matched to a gene: 8. Germline V gives CDR1 ENHRY, CDR2 SYGVKD. Clones were sequenced by immunoSEQ multiplex PCR, and TCRdb holds only the in-frame ones, with some missing. Here the sample spans just under 45,000 clones, 96% being singletons. The chain carries TRBV10-3 and TRBJ2-7, with 9 bases identical to TRBD1. The sequence came from a female donor with multiple sclerosis, enrolled in a pregnancy study. The specimen was peripheral blood, collected in the second trimester of pregnancy. CDR3 nucleotide sequence: TGTGCCATCAATCCGGGACAGGGAAGTTACGAGCAGTACTTC. It yields the protein CAINPGQGSYEQYF.